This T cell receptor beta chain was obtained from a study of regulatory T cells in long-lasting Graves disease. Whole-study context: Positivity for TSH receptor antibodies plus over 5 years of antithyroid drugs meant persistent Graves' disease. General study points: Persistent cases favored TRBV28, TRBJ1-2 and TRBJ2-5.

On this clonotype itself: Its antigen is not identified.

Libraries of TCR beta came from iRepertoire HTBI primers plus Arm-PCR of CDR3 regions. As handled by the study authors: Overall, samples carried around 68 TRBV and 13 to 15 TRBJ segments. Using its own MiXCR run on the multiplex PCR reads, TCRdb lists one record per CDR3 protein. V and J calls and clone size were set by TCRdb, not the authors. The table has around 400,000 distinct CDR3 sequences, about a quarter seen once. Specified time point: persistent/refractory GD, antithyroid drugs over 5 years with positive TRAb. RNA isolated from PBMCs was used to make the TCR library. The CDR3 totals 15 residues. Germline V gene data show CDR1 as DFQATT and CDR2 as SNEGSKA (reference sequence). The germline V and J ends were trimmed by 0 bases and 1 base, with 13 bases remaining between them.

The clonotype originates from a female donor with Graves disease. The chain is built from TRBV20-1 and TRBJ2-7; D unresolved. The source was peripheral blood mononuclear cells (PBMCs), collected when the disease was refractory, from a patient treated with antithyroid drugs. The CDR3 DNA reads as TGCAGTGCTAGAGATTTTGTAGCAGGATCCTACGAGCAGTACTTC. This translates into CSARDFVAGSYEQYF.